The source of this T cell receptor (beta chain) is a study of long-term antiretroviral therapy in people with HIV (dated by TCRdb to between 2021 and 2024). About the full investigation: The earliest samples were collected roughly a decade before the 2015 WHO recommendation for immediate ART, at a time when ART was usually postponed until CD4 counts fell. Among the approximately 30 participants with HIV, eleven to twelve were female. No cross-contamination during QIAcube processing was seen in test extractions of a monoclonal T-cell line run alongside around 30 polyclonal samples. Whether ART initiation and durable HIV suppression were associated with changes in peripheral blood TRB repertoire composition and diversity was tested in a retrospective serial study. From some 33 adults with confirmed HIV infection, the cohort provided under 200 cryopreserved PBMC samples, gathered serially across a mean of around 6 years (range 1-12).

To be included, a participant needed at least one PBMC sample from before ART initiation plus at least two post-ART samples. Treatment was received in the United States of America by all participants with HIV. Cryopreserved samples of about 0.95-10 million PBMC were thawed and washed before DNA extraction. At the time of the earliest PBMC sample, participants with HIV were aged between roughly 20 and 55 years. Each participant contributed PBMC samples from 1-4 timepoints before ART initiation and 2-8 timepoints after ART initiation, with a median of 7 samples. For every participant, serial HIV viral load, CD4+ T-cell count, ART history and demographic data were obtained. A Qiagen kit on a QIAcube was used to extract genomic DNA from unsorted PBMC, with samples processed in batches of 12. The immunoSEQ hsTCRB v3.0 assay was used at survey level resolution for TRB variable region sequencing. TRB sequencing targeted a depth of 40,000-50,000 T-cell genomes per sample. TRB libraries were pooled and sequenced on an Illumina MiSeq using a v3 150-cycle kit. Regarding the original processing steps: Repertoire analysis ran in R within a reproducible Nextflow workflow covering QC, data transformation and analysis. LymphoSeq2, an R package for AIRR-Seq data exploration, was used to implement custom analyses. Four samples that yielded fewer than 5000 total TRB sequences were excluded, so that 200 or so HIV repertoires were analyzed. Of the roughly 180 retained HIV repertoires, about 61 were collected before and 129 after ART initiation. Repertoires were downsampled to 5000 TRB nucleotide sequences, and summary statistics were averaged over 100 downsampling iterations. The analysis kept only TRB sequences whose CDR3 regions were at least seven amino acids long. A Shannon entropy-derived clonality score and the Gini coefficient were used to measure diversity. Repertoire networks linked the top 5000 CDR3 amino acid sequences whenever two sequences differed by an edit distance of one. For TRB CDR3 amino acid sequences, antigen specificity groups and MHC restriction were predicted with GLIPH2. Known CMV, EBV, HIV or tissue antigen associations were flagged by matching CDR3 amino acid sequences against VDJdb and McPAS-TCR. Pre-ART, post-ART and control groups were compared with Wilcoxon signed-rank tests and Holm-Bonferroni correction. TCRdb mirrors the immuneACCESS table, restricted to in-frame sequences. Some clones are absent from its copies; in checked studies, under half trace to an unresolved V gene, and the reason for the others is unknown. The V and J calls and clone size are taken from that table; D and trimming were inferred from the DNA. The sample table lists about 27,000 clones, around 80% of them with a count of one. The top ten constitute approximately 8.3% of the sample.

Points on this clone: No cognate antigen has been identified for it. The sample holds no much larger clone one base away, and base qualities are not on file.

In the germline V gene (reference sequence), CDR1 corresponds to LNHDA and CDR2 to SQIVND. The cysteine opens and the phenylalanine closes a CDR3 of 15 amino acids. Only the CDR3 portion is preserved as DNA: 45 bases, with reading frame beginning at the first base. V is clipped by 9 bases and J by 3 bases, and the sequence between their germline boundaries is 18 bases long. Summary of the overall study and its limitations: Inferences about post-ART repertoire changes are limited because no data were available on ART adherence, viral resistance or therapy changes. HIV repertoires had narrower CDR3 length ranges than controls, and the network structure suggested an antigen-experienced repertoire that shifted only slightly toward naive after ART. Samples dated from about 2004 to 2017, and the ART regimens used may be less effective than current ones. Since PBMC availability was limited, sequencing covered only the TCR beta chain, with no alpha chain pairing. Because pre-ART samples had limited cell numbers, profiling was done on unsorted PBMC rather than on sorted CD4+ and CD8+ T cells. At every time point, the repertoire was dominated by expanded TRB clones first identified before ART initiation, although this dominance fluctuated and, in many PLHIV, declined after ART. Starting ART was linked to a significant rise in TRB diversity, yet even after long-term ART the diversity remained significantly lower than in transplant donor controls.

The source material was unsorted PBMCs, sampled 3 years after starting antiretroviral therapy. The sequence joins TRBV19 to TRBJ2-4; matching of 5 bases hints at TRBD2 as the D gene. This TCR was sampled from a man in his forties with HIV. CDR3 region: CASTTRDGVKNIQYF. The DNA sequence follows: TGTGCCAGCACAACTAGAGATGGGGTCAAAAACATTCAGTACTTC.